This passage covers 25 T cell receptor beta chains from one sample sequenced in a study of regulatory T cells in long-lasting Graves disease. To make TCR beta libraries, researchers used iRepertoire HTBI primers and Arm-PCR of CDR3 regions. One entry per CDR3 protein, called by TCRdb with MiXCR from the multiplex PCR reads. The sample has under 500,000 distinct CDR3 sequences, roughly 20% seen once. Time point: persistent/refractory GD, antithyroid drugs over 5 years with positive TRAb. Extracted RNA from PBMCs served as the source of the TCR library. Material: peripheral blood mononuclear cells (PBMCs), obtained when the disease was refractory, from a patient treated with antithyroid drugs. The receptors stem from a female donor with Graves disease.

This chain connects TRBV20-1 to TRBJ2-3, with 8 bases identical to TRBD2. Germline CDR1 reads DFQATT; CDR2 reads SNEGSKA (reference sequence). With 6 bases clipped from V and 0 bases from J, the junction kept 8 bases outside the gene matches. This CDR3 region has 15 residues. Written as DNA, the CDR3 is TGCAGTGCGATCCTAGCGGGCGCTAGCACAGATACGCAGTATTTT. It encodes CSAILAGASTDTQYF.

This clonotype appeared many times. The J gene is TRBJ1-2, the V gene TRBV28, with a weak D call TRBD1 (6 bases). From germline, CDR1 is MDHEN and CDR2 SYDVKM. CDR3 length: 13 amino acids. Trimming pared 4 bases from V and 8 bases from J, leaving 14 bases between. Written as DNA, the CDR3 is TGTGCCAGCAGTTCCCAGGGAGACAGGGGCTACACCTTC. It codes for CASSSQGDRGYTF.

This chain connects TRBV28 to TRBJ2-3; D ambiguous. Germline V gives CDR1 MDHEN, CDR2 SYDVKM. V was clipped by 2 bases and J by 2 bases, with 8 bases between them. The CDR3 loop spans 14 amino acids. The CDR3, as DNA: TGTGCCAGCAGTTTAGTGGTTTTCACAGATACGCAGTATTTT. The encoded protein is CASSLVVFTDTQYF.

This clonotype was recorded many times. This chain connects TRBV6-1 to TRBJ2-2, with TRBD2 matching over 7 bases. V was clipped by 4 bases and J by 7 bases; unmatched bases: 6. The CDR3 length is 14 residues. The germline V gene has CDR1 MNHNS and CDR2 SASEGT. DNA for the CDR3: TGTGCCAGCAGTGGCCTCTCTAGCGGCGGGGAGCTGTTTTTT. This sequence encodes CASSGLSSGGELFF.

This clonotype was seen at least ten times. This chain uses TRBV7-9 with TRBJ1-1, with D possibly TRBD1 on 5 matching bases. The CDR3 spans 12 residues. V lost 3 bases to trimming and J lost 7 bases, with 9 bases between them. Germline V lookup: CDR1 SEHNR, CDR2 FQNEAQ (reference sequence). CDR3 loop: CASSFRDGEAFF. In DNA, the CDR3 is TGTGCCAGCAGCTTCCGGGACGGTGAAGCTTTCTTT.

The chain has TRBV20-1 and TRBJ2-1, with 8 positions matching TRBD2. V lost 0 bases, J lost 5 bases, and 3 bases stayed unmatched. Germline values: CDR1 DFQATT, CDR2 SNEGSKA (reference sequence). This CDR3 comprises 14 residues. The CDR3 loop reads CSARDLAGNNEQFF. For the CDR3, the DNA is TGCAGTGCTAGAGATCTAGCGGGCAACAATGAGCAGTTCTTC.

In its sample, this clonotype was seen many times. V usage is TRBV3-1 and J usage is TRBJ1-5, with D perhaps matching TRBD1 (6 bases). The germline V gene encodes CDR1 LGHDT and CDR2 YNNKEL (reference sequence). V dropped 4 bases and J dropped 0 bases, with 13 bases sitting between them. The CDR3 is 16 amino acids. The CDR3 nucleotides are TGTGCCAGCAGCCCCACAGGGCCCTATAGCAATCAGCCCCAGCATTTT. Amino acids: CASSPTGPYSNQPQHF.

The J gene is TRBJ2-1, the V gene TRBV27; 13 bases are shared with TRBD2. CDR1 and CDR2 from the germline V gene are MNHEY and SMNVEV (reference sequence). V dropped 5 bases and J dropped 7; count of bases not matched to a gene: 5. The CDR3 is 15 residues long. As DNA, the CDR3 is TGTGCCAGCAGTACGGGGACTAGCGGGAAAAATGAGCAGTTCTTC. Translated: CASSTGTSGKNEQFF.

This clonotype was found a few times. The CDR3 protein is CASSPGSTNYGYTF. The CDR3 coding sequence is TGTGCCAGCTCACCAGGATCAACAAACTATGGCTACACCTTC. This chain links TRBV18 with TRBJ1-2; D gene ambiguous. With 2 bases removed from V and 2 bases from J, the gap between germline ends came to 9 bases. Germline V CDR1 and CDR2: KGHSH, LQKENI. The CDR3 consists of 14 residues. The variable domain in full, completed from reference TRBV18 and TRBJ1-2, reads NAGVMQNPRHLVRRRGQEARLRCSPMKGHSHVYWYRQLPEEGLKFMVYLQKENIIDESGMPKERFSAEFPKEGPSILRIQQVVRGDSAAYFCASSPGSTNYGYTFGSGTRLTVV.

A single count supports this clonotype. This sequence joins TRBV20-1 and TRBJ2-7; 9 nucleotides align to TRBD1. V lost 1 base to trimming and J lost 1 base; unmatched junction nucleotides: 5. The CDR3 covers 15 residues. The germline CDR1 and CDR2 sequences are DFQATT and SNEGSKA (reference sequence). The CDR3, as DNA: TGCAGTGCTAGAGTAGCCGGGACAGGGTCCTACGAGCAGTACTTC. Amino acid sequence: CSARVAGTGSYEQYF.

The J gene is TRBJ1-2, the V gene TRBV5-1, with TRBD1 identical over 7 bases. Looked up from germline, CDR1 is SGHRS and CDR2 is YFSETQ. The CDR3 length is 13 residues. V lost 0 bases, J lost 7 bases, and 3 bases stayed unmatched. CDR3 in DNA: TGCGCCAGCAGCTTGGAGGGGGCGGCTGGCTACACCTTC. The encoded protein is CASSLEGAAGYTF.

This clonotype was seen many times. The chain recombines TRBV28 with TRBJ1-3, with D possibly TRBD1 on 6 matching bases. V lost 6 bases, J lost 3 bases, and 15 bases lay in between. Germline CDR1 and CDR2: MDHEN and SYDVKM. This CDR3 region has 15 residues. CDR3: CASSLTTGIGNTIYF. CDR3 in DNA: TGTGCCAGCAGCCTCACTACAGGGATTGGAAACACCATATATTTT.

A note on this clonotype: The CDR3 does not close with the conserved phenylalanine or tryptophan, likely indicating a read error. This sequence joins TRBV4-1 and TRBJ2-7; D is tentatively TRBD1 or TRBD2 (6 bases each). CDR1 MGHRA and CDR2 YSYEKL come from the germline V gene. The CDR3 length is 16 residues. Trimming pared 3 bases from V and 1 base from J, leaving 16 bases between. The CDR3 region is CASSHVRGAGSYEQYL. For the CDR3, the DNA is TGCGCCAGCAGCCACGTTAGGGGGGCGGGTTCCTACGAGCAGTACCTC.

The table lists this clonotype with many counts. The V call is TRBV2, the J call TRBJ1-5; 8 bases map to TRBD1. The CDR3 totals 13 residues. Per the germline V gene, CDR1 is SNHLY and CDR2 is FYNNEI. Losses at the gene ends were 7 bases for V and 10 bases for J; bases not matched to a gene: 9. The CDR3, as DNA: TGTGCCAGCACGGACAGGGTTTATCGACCCCAGCATTTT. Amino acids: CASTDRVYRPQHF. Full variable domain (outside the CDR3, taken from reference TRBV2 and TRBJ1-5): EPEVTQTPSHQVTQMGQEVILRCVPISNHLYFYWYRQILGQKVEFLVSFYNNEISEKSEIFDDQFSVERPDGSNFTLKIRSTKLEDSAMYFCASTDRVYRPQHFGDGTRLSIL.

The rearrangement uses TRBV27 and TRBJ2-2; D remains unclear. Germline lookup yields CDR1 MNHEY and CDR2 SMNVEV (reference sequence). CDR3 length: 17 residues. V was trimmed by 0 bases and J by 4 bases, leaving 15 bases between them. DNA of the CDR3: TGTGCCAGCAGTTTATCGGTCGTTAGTTTGGCCACCGGGGAGCTGTTTTTT. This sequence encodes CASSLSVVSLATGELFF.

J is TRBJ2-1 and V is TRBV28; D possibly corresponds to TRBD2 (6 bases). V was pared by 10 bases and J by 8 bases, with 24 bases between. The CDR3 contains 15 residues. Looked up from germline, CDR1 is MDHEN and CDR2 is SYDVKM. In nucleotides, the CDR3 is TGTGCCACTCTTGGAGAGCGGGTACCTTTTGATGAGCAGTTCTTC. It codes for CATLGERVPFDEQFF.

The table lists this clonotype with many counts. CDR3 DNA: TGTGCCAGCAGTCCCCCACCCGACAGGGTAGGAGAGCAGTACTTC. It is translated as CASSPPPDRVGEQYF. The rearrangement uses TRBV28 and TRBJ2-7; 7 nucleotides line up with TRBD1. The germline V gene has CDR1 MDHEN and CDR2 SYDVKM. With 5 bases clipped from V and 7 bases from J, the junction kept 14 bases outside the gene matches. This CDR3 is 15 amino acids long.

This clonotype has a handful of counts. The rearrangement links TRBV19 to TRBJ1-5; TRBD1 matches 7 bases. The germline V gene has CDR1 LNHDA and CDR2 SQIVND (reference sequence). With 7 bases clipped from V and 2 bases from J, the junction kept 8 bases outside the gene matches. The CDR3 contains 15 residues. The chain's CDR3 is CASNTGGGGNQPQHF. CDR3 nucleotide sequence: TGTGCCAGTAATACGGGAGGGGGCGGCAATCAGCCCCAGCATTTT.

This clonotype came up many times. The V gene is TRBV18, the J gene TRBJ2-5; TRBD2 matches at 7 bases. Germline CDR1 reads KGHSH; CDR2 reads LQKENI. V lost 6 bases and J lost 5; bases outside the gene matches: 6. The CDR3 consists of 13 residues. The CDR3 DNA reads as TGTGCCAGCTCCCGACTAGCTGCCGAGACCCAGTACTTC. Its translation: CASSRLAAETQYF. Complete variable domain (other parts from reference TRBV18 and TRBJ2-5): NAGVMQNPRHLVRRRGQEARLRCSPMKGHSHVYWYRQLPEEGLKFMVYLQKENIIDESGMPKERFSAEFPKEGPSILRIQQVVRGDSAAYFCASSRLAAETQYFGPGTRLLVL.

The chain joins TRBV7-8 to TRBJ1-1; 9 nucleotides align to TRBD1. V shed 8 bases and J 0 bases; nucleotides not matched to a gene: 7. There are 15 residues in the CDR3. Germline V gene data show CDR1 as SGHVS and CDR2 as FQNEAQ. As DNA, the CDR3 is TGTGCCAGCCAGTTGACAGGGGGGTTGAACACTGAAGCTTTCTTT. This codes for CASQLTGGLNTEAFF.

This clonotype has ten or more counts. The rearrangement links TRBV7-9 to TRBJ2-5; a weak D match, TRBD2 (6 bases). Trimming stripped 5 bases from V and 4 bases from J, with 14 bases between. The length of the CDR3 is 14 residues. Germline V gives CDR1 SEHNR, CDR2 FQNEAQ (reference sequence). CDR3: CASSLAREVETQYF. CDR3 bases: TGTGCCAGCAGCCTCGCCAGGGAGGTAGAGACCCAGTACTTC.

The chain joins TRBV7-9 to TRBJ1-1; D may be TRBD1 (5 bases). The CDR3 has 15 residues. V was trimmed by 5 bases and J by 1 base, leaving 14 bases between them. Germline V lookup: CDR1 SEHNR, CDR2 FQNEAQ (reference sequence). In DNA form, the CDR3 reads TGTGCCAGCAGCCCTAGCTGGGGGGGGAACACTGAAGCTTTCTTT. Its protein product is CASSPSWGGNTEAFF.

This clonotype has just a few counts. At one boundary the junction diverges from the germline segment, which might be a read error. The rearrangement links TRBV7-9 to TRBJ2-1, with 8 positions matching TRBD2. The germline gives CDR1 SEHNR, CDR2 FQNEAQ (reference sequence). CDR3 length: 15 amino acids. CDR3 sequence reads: CANSPSGSAYNEQFF. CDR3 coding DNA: TGTGCCAACAGCCCTAGCGGGTCCGCATACAATGAGCAGTTCTTC.

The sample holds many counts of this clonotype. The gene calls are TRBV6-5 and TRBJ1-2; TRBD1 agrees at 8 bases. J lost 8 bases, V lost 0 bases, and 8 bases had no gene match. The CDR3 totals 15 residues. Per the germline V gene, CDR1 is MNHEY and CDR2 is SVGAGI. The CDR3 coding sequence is TGTGCCAGCAGTTACTCACAATCCGGGACAGGCGGCTACACCTTC. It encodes CASSYSQSGTGGYTF.

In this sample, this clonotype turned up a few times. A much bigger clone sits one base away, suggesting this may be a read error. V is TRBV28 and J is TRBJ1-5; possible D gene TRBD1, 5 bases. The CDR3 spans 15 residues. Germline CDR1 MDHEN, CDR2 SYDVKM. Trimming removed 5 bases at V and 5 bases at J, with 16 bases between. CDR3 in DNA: TGTGCCAGCAGTCTTGGGACGCACGCTGATCAGCCCCAGCATTTT. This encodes CASSLGTHADQPQHF.